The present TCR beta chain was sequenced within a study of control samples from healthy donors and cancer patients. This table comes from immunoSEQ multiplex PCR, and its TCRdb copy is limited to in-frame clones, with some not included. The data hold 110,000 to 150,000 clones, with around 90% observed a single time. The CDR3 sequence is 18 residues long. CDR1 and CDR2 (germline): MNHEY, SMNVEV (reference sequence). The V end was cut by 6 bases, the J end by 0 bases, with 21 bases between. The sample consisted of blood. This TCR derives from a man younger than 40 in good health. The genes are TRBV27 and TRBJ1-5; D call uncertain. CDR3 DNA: TGTGCCAGCAGCCCGCTGTGGGGTAGAATGTATAGCAATCAGCCCCAGCATTTT. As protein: CASSPLWGRMYSNQPQHF.